The 21 T cell receptor beta chains given below trace back to one sample, sequenced in a study of blood T cell repertoires in COVID-19. The protocol was immunoSEQ multiplex PCR, while the TCRdb copy is restricted to in-frame clones and leaves out a portion. The data hold 60,000 to 85,000 clones, with approximately 83% observed a single time. Sequencing input: peripheral blood. These TCRs come from a human donor in a cohort sampled during active COVID-19.

This rearrangement joins TRBV19 to TRBJ2-2; possible D gene TRBD2, 5 bases. Per the germline V gene, CDR1 is LNHDA and CDR2 is SQIVND (reference sequence). With 5 bases removed from V and 4 bases from J, the gap between germline ends came to 8 bases. The CDR3 runs to 13 residues. The CDR3 coding sequence is TGTGCCAGTAGTTTCGGGATCACCGGGGAGCTGTTTTTT. As protein: CASSFGITGELFF.

V usage is TRBV9 and J usage is TRBJ1-4; D ambiguous. CDR3 length equals 15 residues. Trimming shortened V by 0 bases and J by 8 bases, and 14 bases separated the two germline ends. Germline-derived CDR1 and CDR2 are SGDLS and YYNGEE. This CDR3 is CASSVGGKGGEKLFF. The CDR3 DNA follows: TGTGCCAGCAGCGTAGGCGGGAAGGGCGGCGAAAAACTGTTTTTT.

CDR3 protein: CASSIPSKQDTQYF. The CDR3 DNA reads as TGTGCCAGCAGCATACCATCGAAGCAAGATACGCAGTATTTT. The chain couples TRBV5-4 to TRBJ2-3; D unresolved. Germline CDR1 is SGHNT and CDR2 is YYREEE (reference sequence). The V and J ends lost 4 bases and 5 bases respectively, with 14 bases between them. This CDR3 is built from 14 residues. Using reference TRBV5-4 and TRBJ2-3 for the parts outside the CDR3, the full variable domain is ETGVTQSPTHLIKTRGQQVTLRCSSQSGHNTVSWYQQALGQGPQFIFQYYREEENGRGNFPPRFSGLQFPNYSSELNVNALELDDSALYLCASSIPSKQDTQYFGPGTRLTVL.

The chain employs TRBV9 and TRBJ1-1; 7 nucleotides align to TRBD1. The CDR3 sequence is 15 residues long. V was pared by 5 bases and J by 4 bases, with 11 bases of the junction left unmatched. Germline-derived CDR1 and CDR2 are SGDLS and YYNGEE. Here the CDR3 DNA reads TGTGCCAGCAGTACCCTGGTAGCAGGGGGCACTGAAGCTTTCTTT. Translating it yields CASSTLVAGGTEAFF.

The chain has TRBV20-1 and TRBJ1-2; 7 bases align to TRBD1. Trimming cost V 3 bases and J 2 bases; bases outside gene matches: 9. CDR1 and CDR2 from the germline V gene are DFQATT and SNEGSKA (reference sequence). This CDR3 contains 15 residues. The CDR3 protein is CSASAGTVANYGYTF. The CDR3 bases are TGCAGTGCTAGTGCCGGGACAGTGGCGAACTATGGCTACACCTTC.

This clone was seen a single time. The chain employs TRBV6-5 and TRBJ1-5; tentatively, D is TRBD1 (6 bases). Germline CDR1 MNHEY, CDR2 SVGAGI. V gave up 7 bases and J gave up 6 bases, with 19 bases separating them. The CDR3 spans 15 residues. Written as DNA, the CDR3 is TGTGCCAGCAAGGGGGTGGGCGTCGTCAGTCAGCCCCAGCATTTT. It yields the protein CASKGVGVVSQPQHF.

This clone came up once. This chain connects TRBV19 to TRBJ1-6; D not certain. This CDR3 comprises 14 residues. The germline V gene has CDR1 LNHDA and CDR2 SQIVND (reference sequence). The germline V and J ends were trimmed by 2 bases and 7 bases, with 9 bases remaining between them. CDR3 amino acids: CASSILIENSPLHF. The CDR3 DNA follows: TGTGCCAGTAGTATACTAATTGAGAATTCACCCCTCCACTTT.

In DNA, the CDR3 is TGCGCCAGCAGCTTGGTGGGCGGGGGGAGCAATGAGCAGTTCTTC. This translates into CASSLVGGGSNEQFF. This sequence joins TRBV5-1 and TRBJ2-1; 8 bases line up with TRBD2. V gave up 0 bases and J gave up 6 bases; unmatched junction bases: 5. Germline loops: CDR1 SGHRS, CDR2 YFSETQ. This CDR3 contains 15 residues. Supplemented by reference TRBV5-1 and TRBJ2-1, the full variable domain reads KAGVTQTPRYLIKTRGQQVTLSCSPISGHRSVSWYQQTPGQGLQFLFEYFSETQRNKGNFPGRFSGRQFSNSRSEMNVSTLELGDSALYLCASSLVGGGSNEQFFGPGTRLTVL.

The rearrangement uses TRBV6-5 and TRBJ1-1; the D gene is possibly TRBD1 (6 bases). This CDR3 comprises 15 residues. V was clipped by 6 bases and J by 2 bases, with 16 bases between them. Germline V gives CDR1 MNHEY, CDR2 SVGAGI. The DNA for the CDR3 is TGTGCCAGCAGCGTCCGGGGGGCGGCAAACACTGAAGCTTTCTTT. Translating it yields CASSVRGAANTEAFF.

V gene TRBV5-1 combines with J gene TRBJ2-4, with TRBD1 identical over 9 bases. The CDR3 is 15 amino acids. Germline CDR1 is SGHRS and CDR2 is YFSETQ. V dropped 6 bases and J dropped 8; count of bases not matched to a gene: 12. CDR3: CASTTGGGNGDIQYF. CDR3 bases: TGCGCCAGCACCACAGGGGGCGGCAATGGGGACATTCAGTACTTC.

The chain has TRBV7-9 and TRBJ2-5, with D unresolved. With 2 bases removed from V and 5 bases from J, the gap between germline ends came to 15 bases. The CDR3 is 15 amino acids. Germline CDR1 SEHNR, CDR2 FQNEAQ (reference sequence). The CDR3 DNA reads TGTGCCAGCAGCTTAAATGCAGGCCGTGGGGAGACCCAGTACTTC. Its translation: CASSLNAGRGETQYF.

The chain uses TRBV2 and TRBJ1-5, with 9 bases aligning to TRBD1. J lost 4 bases, V lost 4 bases, and 20 bases had no gene match. Germline CDR1 is SNHLY and CDR2 is FYNNEI. The CDR3 is made up of 20 amino acids. This chain's CDR3 is CASSAKPTGTGRSRNQPQHF. DNA of the CDR3: TGTGCCAGCAGTGCAAAGCCTACCGGGACAGGGCGCAGTCGAAATCAGCCCCAGCATTTT.

The chain is built from TRBV14 and TRBJ2-5, with a possible D match to TRBD1 (5 bases). The CDR3 covers 16 residues. CDR1 and CDR2 from the germline V gene are SGHDN and FVKESK. V lost 4 bases, J lost 1 base, and 16 bases lay in between. In DNA, the CDR3 is TGTGCCAGCAGCCCCTACCCCCCAGGGTTCCAAGAGACCCAGTACTTC. Translating it yields CASSPYPPGFQETQYF.

The rearrangement links TRBV5-6 to TRBJ2-1; 8 bases agree with TRBD2. CDR3 length: 12 amino acids. J gave up 7 bases and V 4 bases, and 1 base lay outside the gene matches. Germline CDR1 reads SGHDT; CDR2 reads YYEEEE. CDR3 sequence reads: CASSPGGNEQFF. CDR3 DNA: TGTGCCAGCAGCCCGGGGGGGAATGAGCAGTTCTTC. The variable domain in full, completed from reference TRBV5-6 and TRBJ2-1, reads DAGVTQSPTHLIKTRGQQVTLRCSPKSGHDTVSWYQQALGQGPQFIFQYYEEEERQRGNFPDRFSGHQFPNYSSELNVNALLLGDSALYLCASSPGGNEQFFGPGTRLTVL.

This clone was recorded a few times. V is TRBV30 and J is TRBJ1-5; a possible D gene is TRBD1 (5 bases). Per the germline V gene, CDR1 is GTSNPN and CDR2 is SVGIG (reference sequence). This CDR3 contains 14 residues. V was cut by 2 bases and J by 5 bases, with 13 bases left in between. The CDR3 coding sequence is TGTGCCTGGAGTTCACCTGGGGGGGATCAGCCCCAGCATTTT. Its translation: CAWSSPGGDQPQHF.

V gene TRBV30 combines with J gene TRBJ1-1, with 12 bases fitting TRBD1. This CDR3 has 14 residues. Germline loops: CDR1 GTSNPN, CDR2 SVGIG (reference sequence). The V and J ends lost 2 bases and 11 bases, in that order; junction bases with no gene match: 9. CDR3 in amino acids: CAWSKGQGAGEAFF. Written as DNA, the CDR3 is TGTGCCTGGAGTAAGGGACAGGGGGCGGGTGAGGCTTTCTTT.

The J gene is TRBJ1-1, the V gene TRBV11-2; 7 positions match TRBD1. This CDR3 has 15 residues. J was trimmed by 7 bases and V by 1 base; bases with no gene match: 9. The germline CDR1 and CDR2 sequences are SGHAT and FQNNGV. CDR3 protein: CASSLARGQVGEAFF. The CDR3 DNA follows: TGTGCCAGCAGCTTAGCAAGGGGGCAGGTTGGTGAAGCTTTCTTT. The full variable domain, rest sourced from reference TRBV11-2 and TRBJ1-1, is EAGVAQSPRYKIIEKRQSVAFWCNPISGHATLYWYQQILGQGPKLLIQFQNNGVVDDSQLPKDRFSAERLKGVDSTLKIQPAKLEDSAVYLCASSLARGQVGEAFFGQGTRLTVV.

The chain has TRBV2 and TRBJ2-7; D perhaps matches TRBD1 (6 bases). Looked up from germline, CDR1 is SNHLY and CDR2 is FYNNEI. CDR3 length equals 13 residues. Trimming left V 10 bases short and J 0 bases short, with 13 bases between. CDR3 sequence reads: CATVQGSSYEQYF. CDR3 nucleotides: TGTGCCACAGTACAGGGTAGCTCCTACGAGCAGTACTTC.

This clone was picked up one time. This sequence joins TRBV2 and TRBJ1-1; the D is unclear. Deletions cut 4 bases from V and 4 bases from J, with 10 bases between. Germline CDR1 reads SNHLY; CDR2 reads FYNNEI. This CDR3 is built from 13 residues. The CDR3 region is CASSGEGATEAFF. Written as DNA, the CDR3 is TGTGCCAGCAGTGGAGAGGGAGCCACTGAAGCTTTCTTT.

This rearrangement joins TRBV27 to TRBJ2-7; D remains ambiguous. CDR1 and CDR2 (germline): MNHEY, SMNVEV (reference sequence). Trimming pared 5 bases from V and 6 bases from J, leaving 17 bases between. This CDR3 comprises 14 residues. For the CDR3, the DNA is TGTGCCAGCAGTCTAACCCGCTCCCGATCCGAGCAGTACTTC. Translating it yields CASSLTRSRSEQYF.

The V call is TRBV7-8, the J call TRBJ1-2; D unclear. V lost 4 bases and J 2 bases, leaving 8 bases between the germline ends. Germline CDR1 is SGHVS and CDR2 is FQNEAQ. CDR3 size: 13 residues. In DNA, the CDR3 is TGTGCCAGCAGCTCCAAACAGAACTATGGCTACACCTTC. Encoded protein: CASSSKQNYGYTF. Looking up the rest from reference TRBV7-8 and TRBJ1-2 gives the full variable domain: GAGVSQSPRYKVAKRGQDVALRCDPISGHVSLFWYQQALGQGPEFLTYFQNEAQLDKSGLPSDRFFAERPEGSVSTLKIQRTQQEDSAVYLCASSSKQNYGYTFGSGTRLTVV.